This T cell receptor beta chain was sequenced for a study of blood T cell repertoires in COVID-19. About the research overall: Samples of COVID-19 (acute and convalescent) were obtained from the United States, Italy and Spain.

V lost 4 bases to trimming and J lost 12 bases; unmatched junction nucleotides: 4. The CDR3 is made up of 11 amino acids. Germline V CDR1 and CDR2: DFQATT, SNEGSKA (reference sequence). Participants came from under 30 US areas, aged roughly 18 to 95 years. Clinical histories supplied by participants themselves formed the basis of cohort assignment. In the original analysis: Estimates of nucleated cell counts were drawn from the amplification of reference gene primers. This table comes from immunoSEQ multiplex PCR, and its TCRdb copy is limited to in-frame clones, with some not included. V and J calls and clone size come straight from that table; D and trimming were deduced from the DNA. The data contain nearly 200,000 clones, roughly 90% of them singletons.

Sequencing used PBMCs or T cells enriched from blood (not recorded which). The chain joins TRBV20-1 to TRBJ1-4; TRBD1 aligns across 8 bases. This receptor was identified in a woman between 18 and 29 years old who had recovered from COVID-19. Written as DNA, the CDR3 is TGCAGTGCTATAACAGGGGGGCAACTGTTTTTT. Amino acid sequence: CSAITGGQLFF.